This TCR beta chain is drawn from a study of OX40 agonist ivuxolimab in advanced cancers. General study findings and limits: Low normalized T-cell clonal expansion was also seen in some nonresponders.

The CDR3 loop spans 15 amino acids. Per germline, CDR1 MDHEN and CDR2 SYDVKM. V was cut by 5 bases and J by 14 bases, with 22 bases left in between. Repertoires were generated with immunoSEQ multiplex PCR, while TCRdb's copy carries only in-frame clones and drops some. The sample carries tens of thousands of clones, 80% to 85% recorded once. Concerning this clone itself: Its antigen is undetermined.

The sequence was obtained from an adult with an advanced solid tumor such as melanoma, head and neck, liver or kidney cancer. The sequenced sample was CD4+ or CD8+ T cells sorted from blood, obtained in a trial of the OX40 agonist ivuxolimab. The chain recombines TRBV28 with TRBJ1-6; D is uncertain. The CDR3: CASSPDLGRPVTLHF. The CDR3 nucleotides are TGTGCCAGCAGTCCCGATTTGGGCAGGCCGGTGACCCTCCACTTT.